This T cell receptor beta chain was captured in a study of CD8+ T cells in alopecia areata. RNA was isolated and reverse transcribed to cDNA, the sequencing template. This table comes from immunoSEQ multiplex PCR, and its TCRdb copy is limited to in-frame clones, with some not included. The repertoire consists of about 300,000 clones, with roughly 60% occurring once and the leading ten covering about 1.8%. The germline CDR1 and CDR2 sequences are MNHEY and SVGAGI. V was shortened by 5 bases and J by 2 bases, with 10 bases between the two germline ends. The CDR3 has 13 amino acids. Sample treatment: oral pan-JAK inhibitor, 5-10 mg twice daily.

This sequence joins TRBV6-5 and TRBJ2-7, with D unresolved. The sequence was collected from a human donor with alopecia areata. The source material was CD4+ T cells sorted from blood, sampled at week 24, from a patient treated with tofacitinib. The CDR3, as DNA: TGTGCCAGCAGTCCAAGTCCCCCCTACGAGCAGTACTTC. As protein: CASSPSPPYEQYF.